The 19 T cell receptor beta chains below were found in one sample sequenced in a study of OX40 agonist ivuxolimab in advanced cancers. Data came from immunoSEQ multiplex PCR; TCRdb stores just in-frame clones and leaves some out. This table has some 81,000 clones, around 83% appearing once. The sample consisted of CD4+ or CD8+ T cells sorted from blood, taken in a trial of the OX40 agonist ivuxolimab. The receptors were gathered from an adult with an advanced solid tumor such as melanoma, head and neck, liver or kidney cancer.

The gene calls are TRBV19 and TRBJ1-1, with a weak D call TRBD1 (5 bases). Germline values: CDR1 LNHDA, CDR2 SQIVND (reference sequence). Between the trimmed V and J ends, which lost 1 base and 4 bases, there was a span of 7 bases. The CDR3 has 13 amino acids. The CDR3 coding sequence is TGTGCCAGTAGTATAGGGGGGGTCACTGAAGCTTTCTTT. This codes for CASSIGGVTEAFF.

This chain uses TRBV11-3 with TRBJ2-1; TRBD1 matches at 7 bases. Trimming removed 5 bases from V and 5 bases from J; junction bases left unmatched: 6. This CDR3 spans 14 amino acids. Per germline, CDR1 SGHNT and CDR2 YENEEA. The DNA for the CDR3 is TGTGCCAGCAGCCACTGGACAGGCGACAATGAGCAGTTCTTC. Translated, it gives CASSHWTGDNEQFF.

This clone was seen only a few times. This chain uses TRBV19 with TRBJ2-7; no reliable D call. The V gene's germline CDR1 is LNHDA and CDR2 SQIVND (reference sequence). The CDR3 covers 14 residues. V shed 3 bases and J shed 0 bases, with 9 bases lying between them. This CDR3 is CASSMTLFSYEQYF. Here the CDR3 DNA reads TGTGCCAGTAGTATGACTCTCTTCTCCTACGAGCAGTACTTC.

There are a few counts of this clone. This chain connects TRBV7-9 to TRBJ1-2; 10 nucleotides line up with TRBD1. The CDR3 covers 15 residues. CDR1 and CDR2 from the germline V gene are SEHNR and FQNEAQ (reference sequence). V lost 5 bases, J lost 5 bases, and 8 bases stayed unmatched. CDR3 DNA sequence: TGTGCCAGCAGCCTCCCCGGGACAGGGGCTTATGGCTACACCTTC. Translation: CASSLPGTGAYGYTF.

The chain combines TRBV19 with TRBJ1-2; D gene unclear. Germline values: CDR1 LNHDA, CDR2 SQIVND (reference sequence). The CDR3 consists of 15 residues. V was cut by 4 bases and J by 0 bases, with 12 bases left in between. CDR3 amino acids: CASSTGEGSNYGYTF. The CDR3 DNA sequence: TGTGCCAGTAGTACCGGGGAGGGCTCTAACTATGGCTACACCTTC.

The V and J genes are TRBV7-2 and TRBJ2-2; no definite D call. This CDR3 spans 14 amino acids. Germline lookup yields CDR1 SGHTA and CDR2 FQGNSA. The ends were cut back, 3 bases at V and 5 bases at J, with 10 bases in the middle. CDR3 nucleotide sequence: TGTGCCAGCAGCTTTAGACACGAAACCGGGGAGCTGTTTTTT. Residues: CASSFRHETGELFF.

J is TRBJ2-2 and V is TRBV18; 8 nucleotides agree with TRBD2. CDR1 is KGHSH, CDR2 LQKENI, per germline. The V gene end was trimmed by 3 bases and the J gene end by 0 bases; junction bases not matched to a gene: 9. The CDR3 length is 18 residues. This chain's CDR3 is CASSPSGTSGPNTGELFF. The CDR3 DNA reads TGTGCCAGCTCACCCTCCGGAACTAGCGGACCGAACACCGGGGAGCTGTTTTTT.

This sequence joins TRBV5-6 and TRBJ2-3; D tentatively fits TRBD1 or TRBD2 (5 bases each). V lost 4 bases to trimming and J lost 5 bases, with 14 bases between them. From germline, CDR1 is SGHDT and CDR2 YYEEEE. This CDR3 is built from 14 residues. CDR3 nucleotides: TGTGCCAGCAGCCATCCCGGGACGATAGATACGCAGTATTTT. This codes for CASSHPGTIDTQYF.

This clone was observed a few times. The V gene is TRBV25-1, the J gene TRBJ1-3; 9 bases agree with TRBD1. In germline, CDR1 is MGHDK, CDR2 SYGVNS. CDR3 size: 15 residues. V trimming: 6 bases; J trimming: 4 bases; junction bases outside the gene matches: 7. In DNA, the CDR3 is TGTGCCAGCAGAACGACAGGGGGTTTCGGAAACACCATATATTTT. Amino acids: CASRTTGGFGNTIYF.

J is TRBJ2-3 and V is TRBV7-9; tentatively, D is TRBD1 (5 bases). V lost 2 bases and J 4 bases, leaving 10 bases between the germline ends. CDR1 is SEHNR, CDR2 FQNEAQ, per germline (reference sequence). The CDR3 length is 14 residues. This CDR3 reads CASSLRAGPDTQYF. CDR3 in DNA: TGTGCCAGCAGCTTACGGGCAGGGCCAGATACGCAGTATTTT.

V is TRBV7-9 and J is TRBJ2-1, with TRBD2 identical over 12 bases. This CDR3 has 16 residues. In germline, CDR1 is SEHNR, CDR2 FQNEAQ (reference sequence). V shed 1 base, J shed 4 bases, and the junction held 2 bases outside the gene matches. CDR3 nucleotides: TGTGCCAGCAGCTTAGGACTAGCGGGAGTGTACAATGAGCAGTTCTTC. It codes for CASSLGLAGVYNEQFF. Using reference TRBV7-9 and TRBJ2-1 for the parts outside the CDR3, the full variable domain is DTGVSQNPRHKITKRGQNVTFRCDPISEHNRLYWYRQTLGQGPEFLTYFQNEAQLEKSRLLSDRFSAERPKGSFSTLEIQRTEQGDSAMYLCASSLGLAGVYNEQFFGPGTRLTVL.

The J gene is TRBJ1-1, the V gene TRBV2, with D possibly matching TRBD1 (5 bases). The CDR3 is 14 amino acids. Germline CDR1 reads SNHLY; CDR2 reads FYNNEI. V was cut by 7 bases and J by 0 bases, with 12 bases left in between. The CDR3 reads CASKAGRMNTEAFF. CDR3 nucleotide sequence: TGTGCCAGCAAGGCAGGGCGCATGAACACTGAAGCTTTCTTT.

V and J are TRBV6-1 and TRBJ1-1; D is unclear. Germline V gene lookup returns CDR1 MNHNS and CDR2 SASEGT. This CDR3 is 14 amino acids long. V lost 2 bases and J 4 bases, leaving 11 bases between the germline ends. CDR3 sequence (DNA): TGTGCCAGCAGTGAATGGGTAGGGCGCACTGAAGCTTTCTTT. It encodes CASSEWVGRTEAFF.

This clone was counted between two and nine times. V usage is TRBV11-2 and J usage is TRBJ2-5; D possibly uses TRBD1 or TRBD2 (5 bases each). V was trimmed by 0 bases and J by 5 bases, leaving 13 bases between them. Germline-derived CDR1 and CDR2 are SGHAT and FQNNGV. This CDR3 region has 15 residues. CDR3 DNA: TGTGCCAGCAGCTTAGAGCCGGGGCTCGGGGAGACCCAGTACTTC. Protein sequence: CASSLEPGLGETQYF. The variable domain in full, completed from reference TRBV11-2 and TRBJ2-5, reads EAGVAQSPRYKIIEKRQSVAFWCNPISGHATLYWYQQILGQGPKLLIQFQNNGVVDDSQLPKDRFSAERLKGVDSTLKIQPAKLEDSAVYLCASSLEPGLGETQYFGPGTRLLVL.

V usage is TRBV18 and J usage is TRBJ2-3; D gene uncertain. The CDR3 length is 12 residues. V dropped 5 bases and J dropped 2 bases, with 5 bases sitting between them. Germline V gives CDR1 KGHSH, CDR2 LQKENI. CDR3 in DNA: TGTGCCAGCTCAATAACCACAGATACGCAGTATTTT. The encoded protein is CASSITTDTQYF.

CDR3 sequence (DNA): TGTGCCAGCAGTGTAAGGACAGGGTCTCCCGGGGAGCTGTTTTTT. It yields the protein CASSVRTGSPGELFF. The chain is built from TRBV2 and TRBJ2-2; 8 positions match TRBD1. Trimming took 4 bases from V and 6 from J; bases not matched to a gene: 7. The length of the CDR3 is 15 residues. In germline, CDR1 is SNHLY, CDR2 FYNNEI.

The chain combines TRBV5-4 with TRBJ1-2, with D unresolved. Trimming took off 1 base at V and 8 bases at J, with 12 bases between the two ends. This CDR3 contains 13 residues. Looked up from germline, CDR1 is SGHNT and CDR2 is YYREEE (reference sequence). DNA for the CDR3: TGTGCCAGCAGCTTGACCCTTATAGAGGGCTACACCTTC. Its translation: CASSLTLIEGYTF.

The chain joins TRBV2 to TRBJ1-4, with 7 positions matching TRBD1. The length of the CDR3 is 15 residues. Looked up from germline, CDR1 is SNHLY and CDR2 is FYNNEI. V was clipped by 2 bases and J by 5 bases; unmatched bases: 5. CDR3 DNA sequence: TGTGCCAGCAGTGAAAGAGGCAGGGGGAATGAAAAACTGTTTTTT. As protein: CASSERGRGNEKLFF.

The CDR3 DNA sequence: TGTGCCAGCTCACCACCCCTAGCGGGAGTGAGCAATGAGCAGTTCTTC. Its translation: CASSPPLAGVSNEQFF. V usage is TRBV18 and J usage is TRBJ2-1, with 10 bases aligning to TRBD2. This CDR3 is built from 16 residues. The junction had 5 bases not matched to a gene; V was cut back by 0 bases and J by 6 bases. Germline lookup yields CDR1 KGHSH and CDR2 LQKENI.